Detailed here is one T cell receptor delta chain. Antigen specificity is unknown. With a much larger clone just one base away, this may be a read error. Thymocytes were sorted as CD3+ TCRVdelta1+ TCRVdelta2- after alphabeta T cell depletion. Extracted RNA was reverse transcribed into cDNA. Multiplex PCR used pooled V-gene forward primers and a constant-region reverse primer to amplify CDR3s. TCRdb re-called the multiplex PCR reads using CATT. This table holds tens of thousands of delta-chain clones, more than 15% found once. This CDR3 has 11 residues. Looked up from germline, CDR1 is GEAIGNYY and CDR2 is EKD. The data were obtained in a study of Vδ1+ human thymocytes. Findings and caveats of the study: Thymic TRG and TRD repertoires appeared highly polyclonal.

Sample: Vdelta1+ gamma-delta thymocytes from the thymus. Subset described: FACS-sorted CD3+ TCRalphabeta- TCRVdelta1+ TCRVdelta2- thymocytes. The chain employs TRDV2 and TRDJ1, with D perhaps TRDD3 (5 bases). The TCR was taken from a boy in the first two years of life who had congenital heart surgery. The CDR3, as DNA: TGTGCCTGTGGCCAGGGGGCCAAACCCATCTTT. Translated: CACGQGAKPIF.